Detailed here is one T cell receptor (beta chain). TCR analog templates of synthetic origin were spiked into each PCR. Repertoires were generated with immunoSEQ multiplex PCR, while TCRdb's copy carries only in-frame clones and drops some. The sample consists of about 110,000 clones, roughly 84% of them appearing once. This specimen belongs to a study of PD-L1 blockade in urothelial cancer. Whole-study context: When blood samples were assessed, the median T cell count was around 140,000.

This CDR3 has 14 amino acids. V is TRBV21-1 and J is TRBJ2-7; the DNA was not compared with TRBD1, the D call given in the table. TRBV21-1 corresponds to a pseudogene. This clonotype was sampled from a man between 45 and 60 years old with urothelial cancer. The sample was PBMCs, taken around atezolizumab (anti-PD-L1) treatment. Here the CDR3 reads CASSKTHHSYEQYF. In nucleotides, the CDR3 is TGTGCCAGCAGCAAAACACACCACTCCTACGAGCAGTACTTC.